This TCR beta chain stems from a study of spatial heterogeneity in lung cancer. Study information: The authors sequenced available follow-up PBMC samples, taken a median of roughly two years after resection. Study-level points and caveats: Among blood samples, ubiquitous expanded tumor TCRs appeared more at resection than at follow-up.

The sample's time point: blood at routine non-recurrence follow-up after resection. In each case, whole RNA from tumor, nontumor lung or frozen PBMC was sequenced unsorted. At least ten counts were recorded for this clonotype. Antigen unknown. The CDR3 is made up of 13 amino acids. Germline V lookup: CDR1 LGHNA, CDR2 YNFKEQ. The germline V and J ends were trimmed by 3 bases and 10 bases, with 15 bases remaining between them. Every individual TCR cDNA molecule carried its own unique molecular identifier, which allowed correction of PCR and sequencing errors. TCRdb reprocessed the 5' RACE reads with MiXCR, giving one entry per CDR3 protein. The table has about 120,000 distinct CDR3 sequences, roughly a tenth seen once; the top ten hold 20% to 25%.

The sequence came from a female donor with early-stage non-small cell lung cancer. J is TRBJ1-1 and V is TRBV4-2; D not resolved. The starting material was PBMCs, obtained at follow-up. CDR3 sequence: CASSHTQGSGAFF. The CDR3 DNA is TGTGCCAGCAGCCACACTCAAGGGTCCGGAGCTTTCTTT.